This section outlines one TCR beta chain sequence together with its context. The target antigen is unknown. Since a much larger clone is just one base distant, this may be a read error. The CDR3 regions of TCR beta were amplified from RNA transcripts. A set of HTBI primers served as the primers for a first-round RT-PCR of the TCR CDR3. One entry per CDR3 protein, called by TCRdb with MiXCR from the multiplex PCR reads. Of 700,000 to 950,000 distinct CDR3 sequences listed, roughly a third are singletons. This sample is part of a study of T cells in Graves' hyperthyroidism and ophthalmopathy. At the level of the study: Peripheral blood collection took place at initial diagnosis, before any treatment. Regarding the study as a whole: Most thyroid clonotypes expanded above 0.001 appeared in blood too.

Uncontrolled infection, other autoimmune disease, pregnancy or lactation led to exclusion. From 9 to 10 ml of fresh peripheral blood, PBMCs were isolated. Germline lookup yields CDR1 SGHRS and CDR2 YFSETQ. The CDR3 totals 13 residues. The receptor's source is a woman aged 40 to 49 with Graves' hyperthyroidism. J is TRBJ1-2 and V is TRBV5-1; possibly TRBD1 for D (6 bases). Input material: blood. CDR3 nucleotide sequence: TGCGCCAGCAGCCAAGAGAGCGGGGGCGAGGCGAAGTTC. It specifies CASSQESGGEAKF.